This TCR beta chain was sequenced during a study of CD8 T cells in Susac syndrome. After extraction with the RNeasy kit, roughly 0.5 to 1 ug of the RNA was reverse transcribed using random hexamers. The CDR3 of TCR beta was amplified by immunoSEQ multiplex PCR across 54 Vbeta and 13 Jbeta. TCRdb redid the calling of the immunoSEQ multiplex PCR reads with MiXCR, one entry per CDR3 protein. Of a few hundred thousand distinct CDR3 sequences detected, around 85% appear once; the ten largest clones hold around 0.12%. Trimming pared 1 base from V and 2 bases from J, leaving 17 bases between. CDR1 is MNHEY and CDR2 is SVGAGI in the germline V gene. CDR3 length: 18 amino acids. In the multiple sclerosis control group, patients were treatment-naive and had stable or active relapsing-remitting disease.

This receptor was obtained from a human donor with multiple sclerosis. The sequencing sample was made of CD8+ T cells from PBMCs. The chain combines TRBV6-5 with TRBJ2-2; D ambiguous. This chain's CDR3 is CASSYLAVDPINTGELFF. The CDR3 DNA reads as TGTGCCAGCAGTTACTTGGCGGTAGACCCTATTAACACCGGGGAGCTGTTTTTT.